Listed here are 31 T cell receptor beta chains from one sample, sequenced in a study of blood T cell repertoires in COVID-19 (dated by TCRdb to 2020 to 2021). Libraries were constructed by the immunoSEQ multiplex PCR assay. Held by TCRdb, this immuneACCESS table contains in-frame sequences only and omits some clones. Under half of the omission traces to an unresolved V gene where checked; the cause of the rest is unknown. The sample table records roughly 200,000 clones; around 84% of these occur just once. Jointly, the top ten make up more than 5.5% of the sample. Sequences were obtained from peripheral blood. Receptors were obtained from an elderly man with acute or convalescent COVID-19.

The rearrangement links TRBV11-3 to TRBJ2-2; D is uncertain. Per germline, CDR1 SGHNT and CDR2 YENEEA. The germline V and J ends were trimmed by 5 bases and 8 bases, with 6 bases remaining between them. This CDR3 region has 11 residues. CDR3 sequence: CASSPVGELFF. CDR3 DNA: TGTGCCAGCAGCCCCGTGGGGGAGCTGTTTTTT.

The gene calls are TRBV15 and TRBJ2-1; 8 bases align to TRBD2. V shed 3 bases, J shed 3 bases, and the junction held 1 base outside the gene matches. Germline-derived CDR1 and CDR2 are LNHNV and YYDKDF (reference sequence). The CDR3 loop spans 14 amino acids. The CDR3 DNA reads TGTGCCACCAGCAGCGGGAGGGGCTACAATGAGCAGTTCTTC. Residues: CATSSGRGYNEQFF. The complete variable domain, with remaining parts taken from reference TRBV15 and TRBJ2-1, reads DAMVIQNPRYQVTQFGKPVTLSCSQTLNHNVMYWYQQKSSQAPKLLFHYYDKDFNNEADTPDNFQSRRPNTSFCFLDIRSPGLGDTAMYLCATSSGRGYNEQFFGPGTRLTVL.

The genes are TRBV7-2 and TRBJ2-3; 8 bases agree with TRBD2. Germline V gene sequence: CDR1 SGHTA, CDR2 FQGNSA. This CDR3 has 16 amino acids. V dropped 1 base and J dropped 4; count of bases not matched to a gene: 7. CDR3 nucleotide sequence: TGTGCCAGCAGCTTAGTGGCGGGAGGTGGCCCAGATACGCAGTATTTT. Encoded protein: CASSLVAGGGPDTQYF.

The chain links TRBV27 to TRBJ2-3, with 10 nucleotides matching TRBD1. The CDR3 has 15 amino acids. Looked up from germline, CDR1 is MNHEY and CDR2 is SMNVEV (reference sequence). V dropped 3 bases and J dropped 7; count of bases not matched to a gene: 7. DNA for the CDR3: TGTGCCAGCAGTTTCGGGACAGGGGTAATAAATACGCAGTATTTT. Its protein is CASSFGTGVINTQYF.

V and J are TRBV15 and TRBJ1-5; D is unclear. V was clipped by 4 bases and J by 6 bases, with 13 bases between them. Germline V gene sequence: CDR1 LNHNV, CDR2 YYDKDF (reference sequence). The CDR3 is 14 amino acids. The CDR3 spells CATSILRGGQPQHF. The CDR3 nucleotides are TGTGCCACCAGCATTTTACGTGGAGGTCAGCCCCAGCATTTT.

The genes are TRBV6-5 and TRBJ2-3; possible D gene TRBD1, 5 bases. The CDR3 runs to 15 residues. Germline V gene data show CDR1 as MNHEY and CDR2 as SVGAGI. Trimming left V 4 bases short and J 4 bases short, with 15 bases between. The CDR3 protein is CASSFRGSFSDTQYF. The CDR3 DNA reads as TGTGCCAGCAGTTTTAGGGGTTCTTTTTCAGATACGCAGTATTTT.

This clone was recorded a few times. This chain uses TRBV27 with TRBJ1-1, with a weak D call TRBD1 (5 bases). This CDR3 region has 16 residues. The ends were cut back, 5 bases at V and 1 base at J, with 17 bases in the middle. The V gene's germline CDR1 is MNHEY and CDR2 SMNVEV (reference sequence). CDR3 DNA sequence: TGTGCCAGCAGTCCCGACAGTAGAAGGTGGAACACTGAAGCTTTCTTT. Amino acid sequence: CASSPDSRRWNTEAFF.

The chain couples TRBV6-5 to TRBJ1-4, with 9 bases matching TRBD1. The CDR3 sequence is 14 residues long. J gave up 5 bases and V 5 bases, and 3 bases lay outside the gene matches. Per the germline V gene, CDR1 is MNHEY and CDR2 is SVGAGI. The CDR3: CASSMTGGNEKLFF. DNA of the CDR3: TGTGCCAGCAGTATGACAGGGGGAAATGAAAAACTGTTTTTT.

The genes are TRBV9 and TRBJ2-2; tentative D call: TRBD2 (6 bases). With 3 bases removed from V and 7 bases from J, the gap between germline ends came to 19 bases. Germline values: CDR1 SGDLS, CDR2 YYNGEE. The CDR3 has 16 amino acids. The CDR3 DNA sequence: TGTGCCAGCAGCGCCCACTCCGGGAGCGCGGTCGGGGAGCTGTTTTTT. Translation gives CASSAHSGSAVGELFF.

The genes are TRBV9 and TRBJ2-5; 15 bases map to TRBD2. With 4 bases clipped from V and 4 bases from J, the junction kept 5 bases outside the gene matches. The CDR3 totals 16 residues. CDR1 and CDR2 (germline): SGDLS, YYNGEE. The CDR3 region is CASSRGLAGGRETQYF. The CDR3 DNA is TGTGCCAGCAGCAGGGGACTAGCGGGAGGCAGAGAGACCCAGTACTTC.

The chain has TRBV27 and TRBJ2-7; D is unclear. The CDR3 has 14 amino acids. Trimming took off 4 bases at V and 6 bases at J, with 16 bases between the two ends. Germline CDR1 reads MNHEY; CDR2 reads SMNVEV (reference sequence). For the CDR3, the DNA is TGTGCCAGCAGTTCGAGACTGGGTATTGGCGAGCAGTACTTC. This codes for CASSSRLGIGEQYF.

Details on this clone: Other DNA sequences in this sample translate to the same CDR3. V gene TRBV14 combines with J gene TRBJ1-2; perhaps TRBD1 as D (5 bases). Germline CDR1 SGHDN, CDR2 FVKESK. V dropped 3 bases and J dropped 2 bases, with 10 bases sitting between them. The CDR3 length is 14 residues. CDR3 sequence: CASSQTQGNYGYTF. CDR3 nucleotides: TGTGCCAGCAGCCAGACCCAGGGAAACTATGGCTACACCTTC.

The chain combines TRBV29-1 with TRBJ2-1; 9 nucleotides agree with TRBD2. The ends lost 6 bases at V and 1 base at J; junction bases unmatched: 4. The CDR3 sequence is 14 residues long. Germline V gene data show CDR1 as SQVTM and CDR2 as ANQGSEA. This CDR3 is CSVHSGSSYNEQFF. The CDR3 DNA reads as TGCAGCGTCCATAGCGGGAGTTCCTACAATGAGCAGTTCTTC.

This clone was found a few times. This chain joins TRBV2 and TRBJ2-2, with 7 bases aligning to TRBD1. Germline CDR1 is SNHLY and CDR2 is FYNNEI. Germline trimming cut 7 bases from V and 1 base from J; bases unmatched to any gene: 6. The CDR3 has 15 residues. Here the CDR3 DNA reads TGTGCCAGCAATCGACAGGGAAAGAACACCGGGGAGCTGTTTTTT. Translation gives CASNRQGKNTGELFF.

This chain links TRBV5-1 with TRBJ2-1, with TRBD2 identical over 8 bases. This CDR3 comprises 14 residues. Germline V CDR1 and CDR2: SGHRS, YFSETQ. The junction had 9 bases not matched to a gene; V was cut back by 3 bases and J by 10 bases. The CDR3 loop reads CASSSRRAGDEQFF. The CDR3 DNA reads as TGCGCCAGCAGCTCCCGGAGAGCGGGAGACGAGCAGTTCTTC.

The chain couples TRBV2 to TRBJ1-1, with D unclear. The germline V gene encodes CDR1 SNHLY and CDR2 FYNNEI. The CDR3 is made up of 13 amino acids. Trimming took off 5 bases at V and 2 bases at J, with 9 bases between the two ends. The CDR3 sequence is CASSSGLNTEAFF. In DNA form, the CDR3 reads TGTGCCAGCAGTTCTGGACTAAACACTGAAGCTTTCTTT.

The chain uses TRBV6-5 and TRBJ2-1, with TRBD1 matching over 8 bases. This CDR3 region has 15 residues. Germline V gene sequence: CDR1 MNHEY, CDR2 SVGAGI. With V trimmed by 6 bases and J by 5 bases, 9 bases remained unmatched. The CDR3 DNA is TGTGCCAGCAGGACCGCCGGACAGGGCCACAATGAGCAGTTCTTC. Protein: CASRTAGQGHNEQFF.

Regarding this clone: The same CDR3 is also encoded by other DNA sequences in this sample. This sequence joins TRBV2 and TRBJ2-3, with D possibly matching TRBD1 (5 bases). V was clipped by 2 bases and J by 3 bases, with 6 bases between them. The CDR3 runs to 13 residues. CDR1 and CDR2 from the germline V gene are SNHLY and FYNNEI. CDR3 loop: CASSERGTDTQYF. The CDR3 bases are TGTGCCAGCAGTGAAAGGGGTACAGATACGCAGTATTTT.

This rearrangement joins TRBV3-1 (or the pseudogene TRBV3-2) to TRBJ2-7, with a tentative D call TRBD1 (7 bases). The germline V gene encodes CDR1 LGHDT and CDR2 YNNKEL (reference sequence). V gave up 0 bases and J gave up 4 bases, with 13 bases separating them. The CDR3 runs to 15 residues. In DNA form, the CDR3 reads TGTGCCAGCAGCCAAGATATCAGGGGGGTATACGAGCAGTACTTC. Translated, it gives CASSQDIRGVYEQYF.

The CDR3 region has the DNA TGTGCCAGCACAAGGGGCGGCATAGGTGAAAAACTGTTTTTT. As protein: CASTRGGIGEKLFF. This chain links TRBV11-3 with TRBJ1-4; weak D call: TRBD1 (5 bases). The germline V gene encodes CDR1 SGHNT and CDR2 YENEEA. This CDR3 contains 14 residues. The V end was cut by 7 bases, the J end by 7 bases, with 16 bases between.

This chain links TRBV30 with TRBJ2-7; 7 nucleotides align to TRBD2. The CDR3 loop spans 12 amino acids. Germline V gives CDR1 GTSNPN, CDR2 SVGIG (reference sequence). V gave up 2 bases and J gave up 7 bases; unmatched junction bases: 5. CDR3 in amino acids: CAWSREAREQYF. The DNA of the CDR3 is TGTGCCTGGAGTCGGGAGGCTAGGGAGCAGTACTTC.

The genes are TRBV20-1 and TRBJ2-1; D unclear. This CDR3 is built from 13 residues. Germline V lookup: CDR1 DFQATT, CDR2 SNEGSKA (reference sequence). V was pared by 3 bases and J by 8 bases, with 14 bases between. The CDR3 loop reads CSASLPGIDEQFF. DNA for the CDR3: TGCAGTGCTAGTCTGCCGGGTATCGATGAGCAGTTCTTC.

V is TRBV4-2 and J is TRBJ2-2; TRBD2 is a possible D gene (6 bases). This CDR3 has 14 residues. V was pared by 2 bases and J by 8 bases, with 12 bases between. Germline V gives CDR1 LGHNA, CDR2 YNFKEQ. CDR3 protein: CASSQPLLAGELFF. The CDR3 nucleotides read TGTGCCAGCAGCCAACCCCTCCTAGCGGGGGAGCTGTTTTTT.

The rearrangement links TRBV5-4 to TRBJ2-5, with 11 bases lining up with TRBD2. Per germline, CDR1 SGHNT and CDR2 YYREEE (reference sequence). J lost 0 bases, V lost 0 bases, and 1 base had no gene match. CDR3 length: 16 residues. CDR3 DNA sequence: TGTGCCAGCAGCTTGGGACTAGCGGGGAACCAAGAGACCCAGTACTTC. It encodes CASSLGLAGNQETQYF. The variable domain in full, completed from reference TRBV5-4 and TRBJ2-5, reads ETGVTQSPTHLIKTRGQQVTLRCSSQSGHNTVSWYQQALGQGPQFIFQYYREEENGRGNFPPRFSGLQFPNYSSELNVNALELDDSALYLCASSLGLAGNQETQYFGPGTRLLVL.

This chain links TRBV3-1 (or the pseudogene TRBV3-2) with TRBJ2-3; 8 bases match TRBD2. The CDR3 spans 16 residues. V gave up 4 bases and J gave up 2 bases; unmatched junction bases: 8. The germline V gene has CDR1 LGHDT and CDR2 YNNKEL (reference sequence). The CDR3 nucleotides are TGTGCCAGCAGCCTTGCCGGGACTAGTCCCACAGATACGCAGTATTTT. This encodes CASSLAGTSPTDTQYF.

This clone was counted a single time. The chain uses TRBV18 and TRBJ2-3; D not resolved. V gave up 2 bases and J gave up 4 bases, with 7 bases separating them. CDR1 and CDR2 from the germline V gene are KGHSH and LQKENI. The CDR3 loop spans 13 amino acids. The CDR3 DNA reads as TGTGCCAGCTCACCAGGCCTCTCAGATACGCAGTATTTT. This translates into CASSPGLSDTQYF.

V usage is TRBV27 and J usage is TRBJ2-1, with 10 bases that match TRBD2. The V gene's germline CDR1 is MNHEY and CDR2 SMNVEV (reference sequence). Germline trimming cut 10 bases from V and 3 bases from J; bases unmatched to any gene: 6. This CDR3 has 14 amino acids. The CDR3 coding sequence is TGTGCCACCCGTAGCGGGAGGCTCTACAATGAGCAGTTCTTC. It translates to CATRSGRLYNEQFF.

The V and J genes are TRBV19 and TRBJ2-3, with unresolved D. Trimming removed 1 base from V and 1 base from J, with 3 bases in between. Germline CDR1 LNHDA, CDR2 SQIVND (reference sequence). This CDR3 has 13 amino acids. CDR3 in DNA: TGTGCCAGTAGTATAGTAGGCACAGATACGCAGTATTTT. Encoded protein: CASSIVGTDTQYF.

The V and J genes are TRBV7-9 and TRBJ2-1, with 11 positions matching TRBD1. The CDR3 spans 18 residues. In germline, CDR1 is SEHNR, CDR2 FQNEAQ (reference sequence). The trim removed 4 bases at V and 3 bases at J, leaving 11 bases unmatched. The CDR3 DNA reads as TGTGCCAGCAGCTATCGGACAGGGGGCGCGGGCTTCTACAATGAGCAGTTCTTC. This translates into CASSYRTGGAGFYNEQFF.

V is TRBV2 and J is TRBJ2-1; 10 bases are a match to TRBD2. The CDR3 runs 14 residues. V shed 6 bases and J 7 bases; nucleotides not matched to a gene: 6. Germline V gives CDR1 SNHLY, CDR2 FYNNEI. CDR3 DNA: TGTGCCAGCAGGCTCCAGACTAGCGGGAATGAGCAGTTCTTC. Its translation is CASRLQTSGNEQFF.

This rearrangement joins TRBV18 to TRBJ2-1; 7 nucleotides line up with TRBD1. From germline, CDR1 is KGHSH and CDR2 LQKENI. There are 15 residues in the CDR3. Trimming cost V 2 bases and J 12 bases; bases outside gene matches: 13. The DNA of the CDR3 is TGTGCCAGCTCACCAGCCCCGACAGGGCCGGCGGGGCAGTTCTTC. Amino acid sequence: CASSPAPTGPAGQFF.